The present entry profiles one T cell receptor (beta chain) with its context. The data are from a study of early stage breast cancer tumors. Looking at the study overall: ER+/PR+/HER2- status applied to about 75% of the 16 invasive breast tumors.

The protocol was immunoSEQ multiplex PCR, while the TCRdb copy is restricted to in-frame clones and leaves out a portion. Among nearly 70,000 clones listed, approximately 84% were seen once. The V end was cut by 5 bases, the J end by 2 bases, with 16 bases between. In germline, CDR1 is MDHEN, CDR2 SYDVKM. The CDR3 is 16 amino acids. The rearrangement links TRBV28 to TRBJ1-5, with TRBD1 as a possible D gene (5 bases). The material sequenced was blood. The receptor was isolated from a person in their 40s with breast cancer. DNA for the CDR3: TGTGCCAGCAGTCCCTCGGGGAGGGGTGGCAATCAGCCCCAGCATTTT. The encoded protein is CASSPSGRGGNQPQHF.